Listed here are 5 T cell receptor beta chains from one sample, sequenced in a study of blood T cell repertoires in COVID-19 (dated by TCRdb to about 2020). The library was made by the immunoSEQ multiplex PCR assay. In TCRdb, the immuneACCESS table is reduced to in-frame sequences with V and J assigned. These tables do not hold every clone; where another copy was compared, an unresolved V gene accounts for under half, and the others remain unexplained. The sample profile shows about 80,000 clones; around four fifths of them were found once. The ten largest clones represent approximately 37% of the sample. The sequenced sample was peripheral blood. The receptors stem from a man older than 75 with active or convalescent COVID-19.

This clone was seen a few times. This sequence joins TRBV2 and TRBJ2-5; TRBD1 matches at 9 bases. The germline V gene encodes CDR1 SNHLY and CDR2 FYNNEI. The CDR3 is 16 amino acids. Unmatched junction bases numbered 10, after V lost 6 bases and J lost 2 bases. The CDR3 sequence is CASRLGQGKGQETQYF. CDR3 bases: TGTGCCAGCAGACTCGGACAGGGGAAAGGACAAGAGACCCAGTACTTC.

The chain links TRBV25-1 to TRBJ2-1; perhaps TRBD1 as D (7 bases). The CDR3 runs to 15 residues. Per the germline V gene, CDR1 is MGHDK and CDR2 is SYGVNS. The V gene lost 4 bases and the J gene lost 7 bases, with 17 bases spanning the gap. CDR3 loop: CASSVAGQTWNEQFF. CDR3 nucleotide sequence: TGTGCCAGCAGTGTTGCGGGACAGACTTGGAATGAGCAGTTCTTC.

This chain joins TRBV24-1 and TRBJ2-3; D perhaps matches TRBD1 (6 bases). This CDR3 spans 17 amino acids. Trimming took 3 bases from V and 3 from J, leaving 18 bases between them. Germline V CDR1 and CDR2: KGHDR, SFDVKD. The CDR3 sequence is CATSDHRDNGVTDTQYF. CDR3 DNA: TGTGCCACCAGTGATCACCGGGACAACGGGGTAACAGATACGCAGTATTTT.

The table lists this clone with a count of one. The rearrangement joins TRBV6-5 to TRBJ2-5, with D possibly matching TRBD2 (5 bases). The length of the CDR3 is 12 residues. Germline values: CDR1 MNHEY, CDR2 SVGAGI. Trimming cost V 2 bases and J 7 bases, with 8 bases left between them. CDR3 DNA: TGTGCCAGCAGTTACGTAAGCGGGACCCAGTACTTC. This encodes CASSYVSGTQYF.

The rearrangement uses TRBV11-2 and TRBJ2-3, with 8 bases fitting TRBD2. This CDR3 is built from 19 residues. CDR1 is SGHAT and CDR2 is FQNNGV in the germline V gene. Trimming removed 5 bases from V and 3 bases from J; junction bases left unmatched: 19. CDR3 coding DNA: TGTGCCAGCAGCGTAACGGGGACGGGAGGGCCCGGTAGGACAGATACGCAGTATTTT. It translates to CASSVTGTGGPGRTDTQYF.